Included here is one T cell receptor beta chain sequence, with context. The CDR3 has 14 residues. V dropped 1 base and J dropped 5 bases, with 11 bases sitting between them. Per the germline V gene, CDR1 is SEHNR and CDR2 is FQNEAQ (reference sequence). Intraepithelial and lamina propria lymphocytes were freed from processed graft tissue. Sequencing was performed with immunoSEQ multiplex PCR; in TCRdb, only in-frame clones are kept and a portion is missing. The table lists about 16,000 clones, 80% of them singletons, with 15% to 20% in the top ten. The record originates from a study of graft-versus-host responses after intestinal transplantation. Background on the study: Recipients underwent multivisceral, liver-intestinal, or isolated intestinal transplants. Every recipient had anti-thymocyte globulin induction and roughly three years of tacrolimus plus steroids.

The V gene is TRBV7-9, the J gene TRBJ1-1; unclear D gene. The specimen was ileum tissue, collected approximately 110 days after intestinal transplant. The sequence was collected from a human patient who received an intestinal transplant, so some T cells may come from the graft donor. CDR3 bases: TGTGCCAGCAGCTTAGTCCGGCGGTGGACTGAAGCTTTCTTT. This codes for CASSLVRRWTEAFF.